The subject of this entry is one TCR beta chain. The record originates from a study of T cell responses to AZD1222 COVID-19 vaccine. Germline assignment: CDR1 SGHRS and CDR2 YFSETQ. The CDR3 loop spans 15 amino acids. V trimming: 1 base; J trimming: 7 bases; junction bases outside the gene matches: 3. Repertoires were generated with immunoSEQ multiplex PCR, while TCRdb's copy carries only in-frame clones and drops some. The sample contains 110,000 or so clones, about 86% of which appear only once. The V and J genes are TRBV5-1 and TRBJ2-2, with 11 nucleotides matching TRBD2. Material: peripheral blood, obtained on day 0 of AZD1222 vaccination. This receptor was identified in an adult in good health. The CDR3 reads CASSLTSGRFGELFF. In nucleotides, the CDR3 is TGCGCCAGCAGCTTGACTAGCGGGAGATTCGGGGAGCTGTTTTTT. Together with reference TRBV5-1 and TRBJ2-2, the CDR3 gives the full variable domain: KAGVTQTPRYLIKTRGQQVTLSCSPISGHRSVSWYQQTPGQGLQFLFEYFSETQRNKGNFPGRFSGRQFSNSRSEMNVSTLELGDSALYLCASSLTSGRFGELFFGEGSRLTVL.